The T cell receptor (beta chain) under discussion was sequenced for a study of blood T cells in healthy people across ages. This clonotype has a count of ten or more. Combining a sample-barcoded 5' primer with a J-beta primer mix, a second PCR ran for about 7 to 12 cycles. TCRdb analysed the 5' RACE reads with MiXCR anew, one entry per CDR3 protein. The profile covers some 940,000 distinct CDR3 sequences, with 29% appearing a single time and about 9.4% taken by the ten largest. The length of the CDR3 is 14 residues. Germline CDR1 and CDR2: SNHLY and FYNNEI. V lost 3 bases and J lost 7; bases outside the gene matches: 2. This same sample was also taken into another study, of T cells of mothers and their children.

The chain recombines TRBV2 with TRBJ2-4; 11 nucleotides line up with TRBD1. The TCR originated in a woman between 40 and 55 years old in good health. Sequencing input: blood. In nucleotides, the CDR3 is TGTGCCAGCAGTGAGGACAGGGGGCTGAACATTCAGTACTTC. Amino acids: CASSEDRGLNIQYF.